The rows below give T cell receptor beta chains drawn from one sample of a study of HIV-infected children after antiretroviral therapy interruption. TCRdb analysed the 3' RACE reads with MiXCR anew, one entry per CDR3 protein. The sample lists about 46,000 distinct CDR3 sequences; around 4.7% were seen once. Sequencing was performed on CD45RA+ CD4+ T cells from PBMCs, pooled from several time points, taken from a donor given antiretroviral therapy, either interrupted or continuous. Every receptor here comes from a pool of human donors with HIV. Both conserved end residues are part of each CDR3. Fields, in order: V gene, J gene, D gene, clone size, CDR3 DNA, CDR3 protein. D genes are given only for firm matches. A clone size is listed for some rows: how often the clone was seen (once, few, many), or a class if it is expanded.

>TRBV20-1|TRBJ1-5|TRBD1|.
TGCAGTGCTAGAGATTTCACACAGGGGGCTCAGCCCCAGCATTTT
CSARDFTQGAQPQHF
>TRBV29-1|TRBJ2-7|.|.
TGCAGCGTTACCCTAGGAGGACAGACCCAATACGAGCAGTACTTC
CSVTLGGQTQYEQYF
>TRBV12-3/TRBV12-4|TRBJ2-2|.|many
TGTGCCAGCAGTTTGGGGGGTTCGAACACCGGGGAGCTGTTTTTT
CASSLGGSNTGELFF
>TRBV11-2|TRBJ1-5|.|few
TGTGCCAGCAGCTTAGAGGGGGGAGGCAATCAGCCCCAGCATTTT
CASSLEGGGNQPQHF
>TRBV29-1|TRBJ1-1|.|many
TGCAGCGTTGAAGTAAGAGGGACCGGGAGCACTGAAGCTTTCTTT
CSVEVRGTGSTEAFF
>TRBV19|TRBJ1-5|TRBD1|many
TGTGCCAGTAGGGACAGGGGCGGGCCGAACGGGCAGCCCCAGCATTTT
CASRDRGGPNGQPQHF
>TRBV10-3|TRBJ2-3|.|few
TGTGCCATCGCTGAGACAACCCGCACAGATACGCAGTATTTT
CAIAETTRTDTQYF
>TRBV23-1|TRBJ2-1|.|many
TGCGCCAGCGGGATGGGGGGGCAGAAGTCTATTAATGAGCAGTTCTTC
CASGMGGQKSINEQFF
>TRBV5-1|TRBJ2-7|TRBD1|few
TGCGCCAGCAGCCCATCATCCGGGACAGGGGACTACGAGCAGTACTTC
CASSPSSGTGDYEQYF
>TRBV20-1|TRBJ2-7|.|.
TGCAGTGCTGGGCCCCCGGGCCTCAGGACCGAGCAGTACTTC
CSAGPPGLRTEQYF
>TRBV30|TRBJ1-6|TRBD1|.
TGTGCCTGGAGGCAGCAGGGGGCTTCACCCCTCCACTTT
CAWRQQGASPLHF
>TRBV2|TRBJ2-1|.|many
TGTGCCAGCAGCCCTAGACCGGGGGACCCTGGGGATGAGCAGTTCTTC
CASSPRPGDPGDEQFF
>TRBV7-9|TRBJ2-7|.|medium-sized
TGTGCCAGCAGCTTACATACAAGTAACTACGAGCAGTACTTC
CASSLHTSNYEQYF
>TRBV24-1|TRBJ2-3|TRBD1|.
TGTGCCACAGCCGGGACAGTCAGCACAGATACGCAGTATTTT
CATAGTVSTDTQYF
>TRBV24-1|TRBJ1-2|.|.
TGTGCCACCAGTGATCCGGCGGTAGGCGGCTACACCTTC
CATSDPAVGGYTF
>TRBV4-2|TRBJ1-1|.|many
TGTGCCAGCAGCCAAGACGGGGGGGCAGATGAAGCTTTCTTT
CASSQDGGADEAFF
>TRBV5-4|TRBJ1-2|.|many
TGTGCCAGCAGCTGGACCGAGGGATCCGGCTACACCTTC
CASSWTEGSGYTF
>TRBV11-2|TRBJ2-7|.|few
TGTGCCAGCAGCTACATTGGGGGGCTTCGGTACTTC
CASSYIGGLRYF
>TRBV20-1|TRBJ2-7|TRBD1|many
TGCAGTGCTAGAGTTCTCAGGGGGCGCAAAACCTACGAGCAGTACTTC
CSARVLRGRKTYEQYF
>TRBV3-1|TRBJ2-1|TRBD2|many
TGTGCCAGCAGCCCCCCTAGCGGGGGGGCGAACAATGAGCAGTTCTTC
CASSPPSGGANNEQFF